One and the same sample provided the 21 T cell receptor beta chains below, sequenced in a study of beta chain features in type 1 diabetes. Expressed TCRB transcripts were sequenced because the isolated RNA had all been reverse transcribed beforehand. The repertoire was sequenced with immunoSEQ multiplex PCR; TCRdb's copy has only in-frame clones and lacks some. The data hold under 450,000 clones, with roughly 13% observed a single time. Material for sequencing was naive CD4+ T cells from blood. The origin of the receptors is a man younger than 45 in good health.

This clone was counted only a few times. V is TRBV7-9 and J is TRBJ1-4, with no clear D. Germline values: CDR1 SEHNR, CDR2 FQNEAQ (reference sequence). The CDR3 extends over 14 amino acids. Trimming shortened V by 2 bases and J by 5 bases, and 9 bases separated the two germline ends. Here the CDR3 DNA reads TGTGCCAGCAGCTTATTCCTGGGGAATGAAAAACTGTTTTTT. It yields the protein CASSLFLGNEKLFF.

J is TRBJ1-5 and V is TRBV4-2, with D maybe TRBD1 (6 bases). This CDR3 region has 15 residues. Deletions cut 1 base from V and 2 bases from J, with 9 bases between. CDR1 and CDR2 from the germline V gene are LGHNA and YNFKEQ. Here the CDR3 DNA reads TGTGCCAGCAGCCAAGTACAGGGCGGCAATCAGCCCCAGCATTTT. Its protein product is CASSQVQGGNQPQHF.

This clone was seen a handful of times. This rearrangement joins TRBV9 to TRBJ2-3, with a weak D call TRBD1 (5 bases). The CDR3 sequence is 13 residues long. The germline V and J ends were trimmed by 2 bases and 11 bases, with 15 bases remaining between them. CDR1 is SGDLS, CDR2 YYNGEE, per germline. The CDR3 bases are TGTGCCAGCAGCGTCCTACAGGATGGGCTGCAGTATTTT. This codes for CASSVLQDGLQYF. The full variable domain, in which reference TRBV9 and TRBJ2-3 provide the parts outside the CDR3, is DSGVTQTPKHLITATGQRVTLRCSPRSGDLSVYWYQQSLDQGLQFLIQYYNGEERAKGNILERFSAQQFPDLHSELNLSSLELGDSALYFCASSVLQDGLQYFGPGTRLTVL.

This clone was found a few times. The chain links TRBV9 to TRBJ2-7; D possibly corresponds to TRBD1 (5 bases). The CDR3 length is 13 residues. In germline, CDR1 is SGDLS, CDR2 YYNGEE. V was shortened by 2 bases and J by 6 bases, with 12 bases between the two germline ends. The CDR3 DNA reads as TGTGCCAGCAGCGTCACAGGCGTCCGCGAGCAGTACTTC. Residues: CASSVTGVREQYF.

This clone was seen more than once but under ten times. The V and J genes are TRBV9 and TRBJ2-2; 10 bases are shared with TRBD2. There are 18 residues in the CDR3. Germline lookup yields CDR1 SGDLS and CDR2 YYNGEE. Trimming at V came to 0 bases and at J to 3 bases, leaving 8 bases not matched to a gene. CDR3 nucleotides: TGTGCCAGCAGCGTAGCTAGGCGCCTAGCGGGGGACACCGGGGAGCTGTTTTTT. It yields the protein CASSVARRLAGDTGELFF.

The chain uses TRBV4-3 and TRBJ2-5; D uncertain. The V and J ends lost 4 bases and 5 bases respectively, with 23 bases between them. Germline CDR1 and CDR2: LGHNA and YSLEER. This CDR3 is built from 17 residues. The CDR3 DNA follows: TGCGCCAGCAGCCCGGTTAATTCCGGGCTCGCGAGCGAGACCCAGTACTTC. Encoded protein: CASSPVNSGLASETQYF.

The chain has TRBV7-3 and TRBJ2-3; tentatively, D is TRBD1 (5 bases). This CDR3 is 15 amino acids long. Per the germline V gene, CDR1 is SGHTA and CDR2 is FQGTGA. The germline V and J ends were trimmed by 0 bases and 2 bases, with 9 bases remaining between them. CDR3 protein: CASSLTGRTTDTQYF. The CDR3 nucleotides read TGTGCCAGCAGCTTAACGGGGCGAACCACAGATACGCAGTATTTT.

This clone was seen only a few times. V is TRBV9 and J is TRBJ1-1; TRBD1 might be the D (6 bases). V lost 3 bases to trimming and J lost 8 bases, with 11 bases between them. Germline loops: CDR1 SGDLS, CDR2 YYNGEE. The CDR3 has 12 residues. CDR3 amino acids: CASSASDSEAFF. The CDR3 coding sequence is TGTGCCAGCAGCGCGTCGGACAGCGAAGCTTTCTTT.

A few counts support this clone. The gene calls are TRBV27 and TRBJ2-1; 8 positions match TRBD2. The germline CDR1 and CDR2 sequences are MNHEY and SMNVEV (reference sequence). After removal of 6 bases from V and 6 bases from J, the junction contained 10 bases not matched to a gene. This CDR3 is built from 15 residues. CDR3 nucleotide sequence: TGTGCCAGCAGAAGCGGGAGTCTTCGGAGCAATGAGCAGTTCTTC. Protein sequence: CASRSGSLRSNEQFF.

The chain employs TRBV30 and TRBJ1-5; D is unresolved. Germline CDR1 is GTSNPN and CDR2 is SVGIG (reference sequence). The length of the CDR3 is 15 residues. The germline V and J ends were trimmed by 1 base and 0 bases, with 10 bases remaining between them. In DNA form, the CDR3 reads TGTGCCTGGAGTGCCGGGGTTTATAGCAATCAGCCCCAGCATTTT. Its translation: CAWSAGVYSNQPQHF.

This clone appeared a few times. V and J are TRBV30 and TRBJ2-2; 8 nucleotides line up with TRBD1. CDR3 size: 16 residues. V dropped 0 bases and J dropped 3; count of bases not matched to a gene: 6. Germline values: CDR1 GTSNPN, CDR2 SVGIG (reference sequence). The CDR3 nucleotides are TGTGCCTGGAGTGTACACAGGGGGTTGTACACCGGGGAGCTGTTTTTT. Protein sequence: CAWSVHRGLYTGELFF.

CDR3 loop: CASSLQRGLAGVTGELFF. CDR3 nucleotide sequence: TGCGCCAGCAGCCTACAACGCGGACTAGCGGGGGTAACCGGGGAGCTGTTTTTT. The J gene is TRBJ2-2, the V gene TRBV4-3, with TRBD2 identical over 13 bases. The CDR3 length is 18 residues. Germline values: CDR1 LGHNA, CDR2 YSLEER. The trim removed 4 bases at V and 5 bases at J, leaving 10 bases unmatched.

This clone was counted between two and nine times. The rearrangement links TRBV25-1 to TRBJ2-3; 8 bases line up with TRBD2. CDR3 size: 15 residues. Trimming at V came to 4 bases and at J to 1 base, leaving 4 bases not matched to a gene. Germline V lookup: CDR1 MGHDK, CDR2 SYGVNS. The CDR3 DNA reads TGTGCCAGCAGTGCTGCTAGCGGGCGCACAGATACGCAGTATTTT. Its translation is CASSAASGRTDTQYF.

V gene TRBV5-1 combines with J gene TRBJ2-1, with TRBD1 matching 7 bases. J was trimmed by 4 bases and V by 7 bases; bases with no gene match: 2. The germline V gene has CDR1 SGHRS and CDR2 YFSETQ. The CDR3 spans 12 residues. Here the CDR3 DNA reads TGCGCCAGCGGGACAGAATACAATGAGCAGTTCTTC. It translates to CASGTEYNEQFF. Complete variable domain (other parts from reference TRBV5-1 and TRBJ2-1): KAGVTQTPRYLIKTRGQQVTLSCSPISGHRSVSWYQQTPGQGLQFLFEYFSETQRNKGNFPGRFSGRQFSNSRSEMNVSTLELGDSALYLCASGTEYNEQFFGPGTRLTVL.

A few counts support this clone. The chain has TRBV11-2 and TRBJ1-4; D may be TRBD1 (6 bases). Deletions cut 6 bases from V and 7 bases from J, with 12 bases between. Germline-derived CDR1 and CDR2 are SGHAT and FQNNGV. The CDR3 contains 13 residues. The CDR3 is CASRRIGGEKLFF. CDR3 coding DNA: TGTGCCAGCAGGAGAATAGGGGGTGAAAAACTGTTTTTT.

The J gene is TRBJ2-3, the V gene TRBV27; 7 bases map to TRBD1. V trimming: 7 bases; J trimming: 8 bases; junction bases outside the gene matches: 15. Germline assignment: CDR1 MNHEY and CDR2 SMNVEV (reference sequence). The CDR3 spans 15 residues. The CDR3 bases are TGTGCCAGCAACCGACAGGGTCCAGGTTGGGGTACGCAGTATTTT. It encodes CASNRQGPGWGTQYF.

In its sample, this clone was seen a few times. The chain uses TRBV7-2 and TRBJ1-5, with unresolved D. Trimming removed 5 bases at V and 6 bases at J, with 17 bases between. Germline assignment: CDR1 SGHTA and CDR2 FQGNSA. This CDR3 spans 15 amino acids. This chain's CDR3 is CASSPGRSGGQPQHF. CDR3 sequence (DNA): TGTGCCAGCAGCCCAGGAAGGTCGGGAGGTCAGCCCCAGCATTTT.

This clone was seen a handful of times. The chain's CDR3 is CASSYHREQYV. The DNA of the CDR3 is TGTGCCAGCAGCTATCACCGGGAGCAGTACGTC. The J gene is TRBJ2-7, the V gene TRBV11-2; no definite D call. CDR1 is SGHAT, CDR2 FQNNGV, per germline. The ends were cut back, 4 bases at V and 7 bases at J, with 8 bases in the middle. The CDR3 runs 11 residues.

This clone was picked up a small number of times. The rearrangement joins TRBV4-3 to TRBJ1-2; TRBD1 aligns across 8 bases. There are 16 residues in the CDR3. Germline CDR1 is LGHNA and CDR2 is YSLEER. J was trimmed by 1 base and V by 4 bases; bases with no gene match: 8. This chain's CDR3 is CASSRVTTGVNYGYTF. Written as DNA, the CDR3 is TGCGCCAGCAGCCGCGTCACGACAGGGGTTAACTATGGCTACACCTTC.

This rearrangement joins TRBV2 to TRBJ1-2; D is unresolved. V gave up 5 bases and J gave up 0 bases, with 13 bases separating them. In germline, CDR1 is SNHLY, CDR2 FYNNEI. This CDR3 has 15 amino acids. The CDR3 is CASSIRGSTNYGYTF. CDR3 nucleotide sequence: TGTGCCAGCAGTATACGCGGCTCCACTAACTATGGCTACACCTTC.

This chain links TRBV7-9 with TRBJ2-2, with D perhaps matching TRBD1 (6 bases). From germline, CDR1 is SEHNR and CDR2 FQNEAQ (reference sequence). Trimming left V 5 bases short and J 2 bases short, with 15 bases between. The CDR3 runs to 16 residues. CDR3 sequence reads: CASSPKGQPNTGELFF. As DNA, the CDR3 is TGTGCCAGCAGCCCAAAGGGACAACCCAACACCGGGGAGCTGTTTTTT.